A single sample gave rise to the 21 T cell receptor beta chains below, sequenced in a study of blood T cell repertoires in COVID-19. Generated by immunoSEQ multiplex PCR, the TCRdb table keeps only in-frame clones and is missing some. This table holds tens of thousands of clones, approximately 85% found once. Sample: peripheral blood. These receptors were collected from a man aged 50-59 years with COVID-19, enrolled during active disease.

The chain joins TRBV30 to TRBJ2-1, with 8 bases fitting TRBD2. Trimming took 2 bases from V and 6 from J; bases not matched to a gene: 6. This CDR3 region has 14 residues. Germline-derived CDR1 and CDR2 are GTSNPN and SVGIG (reference sequence). CDR3 protein: CAWSPGGRLNEQFF. Here the CDR3 DNA reads TGTGCCTGGAGTCCGGGGGGGAGACTCAATGAGCAGTTCTTC.

This chain's CDR3 is CATFSGRAPDTQYF. The CDR3 DNA sequence: TGTGCCACCTTTAGCGGGAGGGCTCCAGATACGCAGTATTTT. This chain links TRBV6-6 with TRBJ2-3, with 11 bases aligning to TRBD2. From germline, CDR1 is MNHNY and CDR2 SVGAGI (reference sequence). V trimming: 10 bases; J trimming: 4 bases; junction bases outside the gene matches: 7. This CDR3 comprises 14 residues.

The chain couples TRBV10-1 to TRBJ2-7, with D maybe TRBD1 (6 bases). The germline gives CDR1 WNHNN, CDR2 SYGVQD (reference sequence). V shed 3 bases and J shed 3 bases, with 9 bases lying between them. This CDR3 has 13 residues. CDR3 loop: CASSDQGSYEQYF. Here the CDR3 DNA reads TGCGCCAGCAGTGATCAGGGGAGCTACGAGCAGTACTTC.

The V and J genes are TRBV19 and TRBJ1-5, with TRBD1 as a possible D gene (5 bases). The length of the CDR3 is 14 residues. The germline V gene has CDR1 LNHDA and CDR2 SQIVND (reference sequence). V lost 5 bases and J lost 0, with 8 bases in between. The CDR3 loop reads CASSFGASNQPQHF. The CDR3 DNA sequence: TGTGCCAGTAGTTTTGGGGCTAGCAATCAGCCCCAGCATTTT.

The V call is TRBV28, the J call TRBJ1-4, with 8 bases identical to TRBD1. This CDR3 is 15 amino acids long. V trimming: 5 bases; J trimming: 7 bases; junction bases outside the gene matches: 9. Germline V gene sequence: CDR1 MDHEN, CDR2 SYDVKM. The CDR3 sequence: CASSHRGGTGEKLFF. CDR3 bases: TGTGCCAGCAGTCACCGAGGGGGGACAGGTGAAAAACTGTTTTTT.

This chain links TRBV2 with TRBJ2-2, with D tentatively TRBD2 (5 bases). The germline CDR1 and CDR2 sequences are SNHLY and FYNNEI. Trimming took 9 bases from V and 4 from J, leaving 15 bases between them. There are 14 residues in the CDR3. CDR3 DNA sequence: TGTGCCAGACGAGAGGGAACGACCACCGGGGAGCTGTTTTTT. Translating it yields CARREGTTTGELFF.

This chain joins TRBV19 and TRBJ1-5, with TRBD1 identical over 8 bases. V lost 8 bases, J lost 0 bases, and 3 bases stayed unmatched. CDR3 size: 14 residues. Germline V CDR1 and CDR2: LNHDA, SQIVND (reference sequence). CDR3 DNA sequence: TGTGCCAGTTGGGACAGGAATAGCAATCAGCCCCAGCATTTT. As protein: CASWDRNSNQPQHF.

The V and J genes are TRBV29-1 and TRBJ2-7, with D perhaps TRBD2 (5 bases). This CDR3 contains 12 residues. V was cut by 6 bases and J by 4 bases, with 13 bases left in between. Germline assignment: CDR1 SQVTM and CDR2 ANQGSEA. The CDR3 reads CSVKTGIYEQYF. DNA of the CDR3: TGCAGCGTAAAAACGGGGATTTACGAGCAGTACTTC.

The chain employs TRBV7-2 and TRBJ2-2; D may be TRBD2 (6 bases). The CDR3 has 14 amino acids. The V end lost 4 bases, the J end lost 7 bases, and 13 bases lay between the germline ends. Germline CDR1 reads SGHTA; CDR2 reads FQGNSA. The DNA for the CDR3 is TGTGCCAGCAGCTCCGGGGGAGCGCTCGGGGAGCTGTTTTTT. This gives the protein CASSSGGALGELFF.

V is TRBV19 and J is TRBJ1-5; 7 bases line up with TRBD1. The germline V gene encodes CDR1 LNHDA and CDR2 SQIVND (reference sequence). V gave up 4 bases and J gave up 3 bases; unmatched junction bases: 6. This CDR3 has 15 amino acids. CDR3: CASSTTGATNQPQHF. In DNA, the CDR3 is TGTGCCAGTAGTACCACAGGGGCCACCAATCAGCCCCAGCATTTT.

This chain links TRBV19 with TRBJ2-1; possibly TRBD2 for D (6 bases). The germline CDR1 and CDR2 sequences are LNHDA and SQIVND (reference sequence). The CDR3 covers 13 residues. V lost 6 bases and J 9 bases, leaving 15 bases between the germline ends. The CDR3 is CASRTNGGTEQFF. The CDR3 coding sequence is TGTGCCAGTAGGACGAACGGAGGGACTGAGCAGTTCTTC. Variable domain in full (rest from reference TRBV19 and TRBJ2-1): DGGITQSPKYLFRKEGQNVTLSCEQNLNHDAMYWYRQDPGQGLRLIYYSQIVNDFQKGDIAEGYSVSREKKESFPLTVTSAQKNPTAFYLCASRTNGGTEQFFGPGTRLTVL.

The chain employs TRBV11-2 and TRBJ2-7; D remains ambiguous. Germline V gene sequence: CDR1 SGHAT, CDR2 FQNNGV. Trimming left V 1 base short and J 5 bases short, with 9 bases between. CDR3 length equals 13 residues. CDR3 sequence reads: CASSLGLNNEQYF. The CDR3 coding sequence is TGTGCCAGCAGCTTAGGACTTAACAACGAGCAGTACTTC.

The chain recombines TRBV7-2 with TRBJ2-1; TRBD2 matches 11 bases. This CDR3 has 14 residues. Germline loops: CDR1 SGHTA, CDR2 FQGNSA. The V gene end was trimmed by 3 bases and the J gene end by 9 bases; junction bases not matched to a gene: 4. The CDR3 region is CASSFTSGSGEQFF. Here the CDR3 DNA reads TGTGCCAGCAGCTTCACTAGCGGGAGCGGTGAGCAGTTCTTC.

The CDR3 DNA sequence: TGTGCCAGCTCCCAGGTTTCGGGACAGGGCTTTTCCAATCAGCCCCAGCATTTT. Amino acid sequence: CASSQVSGQGFSNQPQHF. The gene calls are TRBV18 and TRBJ1-5; TRBD1 aligns across 9 bases. The CDR3 runs 18 residues. Unmatched junction bases numbered 15, after V lost 6 bases and J lost 3 bases. Germline assignment: CDR1 KGHSH and CDR2 LQKENI.

The V gene is TRBV5-1, the J gene TRBJ1-1; the D gene is possibly TRBD1 (6 bases). The CDR3 has 15 amino acids. Trimming shortened V by 10 bases and J by 3 bases, and 22 bases separated the two germline ends. The germline V gene encodes CDR1 SGHRS and CDR2 YFSETQ. In nucleotides, the CDR3 is TGCGCCGGCCGACAGGACCCGAGGGCGGACACTGAAGCTTTCTTT. Protein product: CAGRQDPRADTEAFF.

The rearrangement uses TRBV4-2 and TRBJ2-3, with 13 bases fitting TRBD2. This CDR3 has 16 amino acids. V trimming: 0 bases; J trimming: 4 bases; junction bases outside the gene matches: 1. Germline V gene lookup returns CDR1 LGHNA and CDR2 YNFKEQ. The CDR3 DNA reads TGTGCCAGCAGCCAAGATGGACTAGCGGGAGCAGATACGCAGTATTTT. Translating it yields CASSQDGLAGADTQYF.

The CDR3 protein is CSGGLAGSYNEQFF. The CDR3 coding sequence is TGCAGCGGCGGACTAGCGGGGTCCTACAATGAGCAGTTCTTC. V and J are TRBV29-1 and TRBJ2-1, with 12 bases aligning to TRBD2. The trim removed 7 bases at V and 1 base at J, leaving 2 bases unmatched. Germline V lookup: CDR1 SQVTM, CDR2 ANQGSEA. This CDR3 is built from 14 residues.

The chain combines TRBV10-3 with TRBJ2-3, with 7 bases fitting TRBD1. Germline V CDR1 and CDR2: ENHRY, SYGVKD. Germline trimming cut 3 bases from V and 4 bases from J; bases unmatched to any gene: 7. The CDR3 covers 15 residues. CDR3: CAISDWRGGPDTQYF. The CDR3 DNA follows: TGTGCCATCAGTGACTGGAGAGGGGGCCCAGATACGCAGTATTTT.

This chain joins TRBV2 and TRBJ1-5; possibly TRBD1 for D (6 bases). Trimming took off 4 bases at V and 7 bases at J, with 14 bases between the two ends. The CDR3 loop spans 14 amino acids. Germline V gene data show CDR1 as SNHLY and CDR2 as FYNNEI. CDR3 residues: CASSGYRVRQPQHF. CDR3 in DNA: TGTGCCAGCAGTGGGTACAGGGTCAGACAGCCCCAGCATTTT.

The rearrangement uses TRBV7-8 and TRBJ1-3, with D possibly being TRBD1 (5 bases). CDR3 length: 16 residues. V gave up 2 bases and J gave up 3 bases, with 14 bases separating them. Germline CDR1 reads SGHVS; CDR2 reads FQNEAQ. This chain's CDR3 is CASSLMSQGLGNTIYF. The CDR3 DNA sequence: TGTGCCAGCAGCTTAATGTCCCAGGGCCTTGGAAACACCATATATTTT.

The rearrangement links TRBV6-2 or TRBV6-3 to TRBJ2-2; 12 nucleotides match TRBD2. The CDR3 is 18 amino acids. From germline, CDR1 is MNHEY and CDR2 SVGEGT. V dropped 5 bases and J dropped 7; count of bases not matched to a gene: 14. The CDR3 is CASSVLPGLAGSVGELFF. The DNA of the CDR3 is TGTGCCAGCAGTGTTCTTCCGGGACTAGCGGGTTCGGTCGGGGAGCTGTTTTTT.